These T cell receptor beta chains were read from a single sample in a study of tumor-infiltrating lymphocytes in primary liver carcinoma. TCRdb re-derived calls from the multiplex PCR reads in MiXCR, one entry per CDR3 protein. This sample yields hundreds of thousands of distinct CDR3 sequences, of which around three fifths are seen a single time; 17% belongs to the top ten. The sample was peripheral blood. Receptors were obtained from a woman in her twenties or thirties with primary liver carcinoma and hepatitis B virus infection. CDR3s include the opening cysteine and the closing phenylalanine or tryptophan. D genes are given only for firm matches. Some rows mark clone size as missing; the rest say once, few, many or name a class of expanded clone.

v_gene	d_gene	j_gene	abundance	CDR3nt	CDR3aa
TRBV7-8	NA	TRBJ1-2	many	TGTGCCAGCAGCTCCCAGCCCCACCCGAAAAGGGGCTACACCTTC	CASSSQPHPKRGYTF
TRBV2	NA	TRBJ2-3	once	TGTGCCAGCAGTGAATCCCAGGGGGGAATAGCGGACACAGATACGCAGTATTTT	CASSESQGGIADTDTQYF
TRBV10-3	NA	TRBJ1-4	NA	TGTGCCATCAGCGACGGGACATTACCCCCTAAACTGTTTTTT	CAISDGTLPPKLFF
TRBV5-5	TRBD1	TRBJ1-5	few	TGTGCCAGCAGCATCCGGACAGGGCGACAGCCCCAGCATTTT	CASSIRTGRQPQHF
TRBV29-1	NA	TRBJ2-6	NA	TGCAGCGTTGCGGCCGCCTCTGAGGCCAACGTCCTGACTTTC	CSVAAASEANVLTF
TRBV30	NA	TRBJ1-5	NA	TGTGCCTGGAGTGGTAGTACTAGCAATCAGCCCCAGCATTTT	CAWSGSTSNQPQHF
TRBV4-2	NA	TRBJ1-2	NA	TGTGCCAGCAGCCAAGATTTGGCAGGTTATGGCTACACCTTC	CASSQDLAGYGYTF
TRBV4-1	TRBD2	TRBJ2-1	NA	TGCGCCAGCAGCCAAGGGGCTAGCGGGAGCCTCAATGAGCAGTTCTTC	CASSQGASGSLNEQFF
TRBV5-5	NA	TRBJ2-2	NA	TGTGCCAGCAGCTTCGTGGTGGCGAACACCGGGGAGCTGTTTTTT	CASSFVVANTGELFF
TRBV28	NA	TRBJ2-7	NA	TGTGCCAGCAGTATCGGGACGTGGGCCTACGAGCAGTACTTC	CASSIGTWAYEQYF
TRBV4-2	TRBD1	TRBJ1-6	NA	TGTGCCAGCAGCCCCCCTGGGGGACAGACACCCCTCCACTTT	CASSPPGGQTPLHF
TRBV4-3	TRBD1	TRBJ2-3	NA	TGCGCCAGCAGCCAAGTCGGGATGGGACAGGGTTTTGATACGCAGTATTTT	CASSQVGMGQGFDTQYF
TRBV6-5	NA	TRBJ1-6	many	TGTGCCAGCATGGGCGGACAGTATAATTCACCCCTCCACTTT	CASMGGQYNSPLHF
TRBV6-2/TRBV6-3	NA	TRBJ2-3	few	TGTGCCAGCAGTTACCAAGATACGCAGTATTTT	CASSYQDTQYF
TRBV5-1	TRBD2	TRBJ2-1	few	TGCGCCAGCAGCACGCTCGGACTAGCGGGAGCAAATGAGCAGTTCTTC	CASSTLGLAGANEQFF
TRBV4-3	TRBD2	TRBJ2-6	NA	TGCGCCAGCAGCCCCGGACTCCCGGGGGGGGGCAACGTCCTGACTTTC	CASSPGLPGGGNVLTF
TRBV4-1	NA	TRBJ2-7	NA	TGCGCCAGCAGCCAAGATTTTGGCTTCTCCTACGCGCAGTACTTC	CASSQDFGFSYAQYF
TRBV24-1	TRBD2	TRBJ2-5	NA	TGTGCCACCAGTGACAGACTAGCGGGGGAAGAGACCCAGTACTTC	CATSDRLAGEETQYF
TRBV5-6	NA	TRBJ1-6	many	TGTGCCAGCAGCTTGGGGCTCCGCGGAGCGAATTCACCCCTCCACTTT	CASSLGLRGANSPLHF
TRBV19	NA	TRBJ2-1	NA	TGTGCCAGTAGTATCGGTCTTAACAATGAGCAGTTCTTC	CASSIGLNNEQFF
TRBV5-1	TRBD2	TRBJ2-5	NA	TGCGCCAACAGCTTAAGCGGGAGGGCGGAGGAGACCCAGTACTTC	CANSLSGRAEETQYF
TRBV29-1	TRBD2	TRBJ2-5	many	TGCAGCGCCAGACTAGCGGGAGACAATCGGGCCCAGTACTTC	CSARLAGDNRAQYF
TRBV6-1	TRBD1	TRBJ1-2	NA	TGTGCCAGCAGTGAATGGGGAGGGGACAGGATGGATGGCTACACCTTC	CASSEWGGDRMDGYTF
TRBV18	NA	TRBJ1-5	NA	TGTGCCAGCCGCGGGGACGTGGGCCAGCCCCAGCATTTT	CASRGDVGQPQHF
TRBV4-2	NA	TRBJ2-1	NA	TGTGCCAGCAGCCAAGATCTGGACTCGCCATCCTACAATGAGCAGTTCTTC	CASSQDLDSPSYNEQFF
TRBV5-5	TRBD2	TRBJ2-1	NA	TGTGACAGCAGCTCGGGACTAGCGGTTCACAATGAGCAGTTCTTC	CDSSSGLAVHNEQFF
TRBV11-3	TRBD1	TRBJ1-4	many	TGTGCCAGCAGCCAAGACAGGGTGGTCGAAAAACTGTTTTTT	CASSQDRVVEKLFF
TRBV6-5	NA	TRBJ2-1	NA	TGTGCCAGCAGTTGCTCAACAGGGTACAATGAGCAGCTCTTC	CASSCSTGYNEQLF
TRBV12-3/TRBV12-4	NA	TRBJ2-7	many	TGTGCCAGCAGTCAGTCCTACGAGCAGTACTTC	CASSQSYEQYF
TRBV6-5	NA	TRBJ2-7	NA	TGTGCCAGCAGCCGACAGGATCCGGGCTCCTACAAGCAGTACTTC	CASSRQDPGSYKQYF
TRBV6-6	TRBD2	TRBJ2-1	few	TGTGCCATCAGGACGAGTTCGGGACTAGCGAGTAATGAGCAGTTCTTC	CAIRTSSGLASNEQFF
TRBV7-8	NA	TRBJ1-4	NA	TGTGCCAGCAGCCCCGGGACACCCGTGGGAAAAATGTTTTTT	CASSPGTPVGKMFF
TRBV7-9	TRBD2	TRBJ2-7	NA	TGTGCCAGCAGCCCCGGACTAGCGGGAGTTCCCCTATCCTACGAGCAGTACTTC	CASSPGLAGVPLSYEQYF
TRBV5-6	TRBD1	TRBJ1-2	NA	TGTGCCAGCAGCATCCGGGACAGGGGTTACTATGGCTACACCTTC	CASSIRDRGYYGYTF
TRBV6-1	NA	TRBJ2-7	NA	TGTGCCAGCAGTGAAAGTCCAGCGCCTACCTACGAGCAGTACTTC	CASSESPAPTYEQYF
TRBV6-6	TRBD1	TRBJ2-1	few	TGTGCCAGCAGGGGCGGGACAGGGGGTCAAAATGAGCAGTTCTTC	CASRGGTGGQNEQFF
TRBV7-9	TRBD2	TRBJ2-1	few	TGTGCCAGCAGCCCTGGGACTAGCGGGAGGTTACAAGGCTTCAATGAGCAGTTCTTC	CASSPGTSGRLQGFNEQFF
TRBV12-3/TRBV12-4	NA	TRBJ2-3	few	TGTGCCAGCAGTTTGGGGGCAGGAACCACCACCACAGATACGCAGTATTTT	CASSLGAGTTTTDTQYF
TRBV5-1	NA	TRBJ1-1	NA	TGCGCCAGCAGCTCGACCGGCGGGGACACTGGAGCTTTCTTT	CASSSTGGDTGAFF
TRBV6-6	NA	TRBJ2-7	many	TGTGCCAGCAGTCCCCACAGGGGACTACGCTCCTACGAGCAGTACTTC	CASSPHRGLRSYEQYF